Sequencing of this T cell receptor (beta chain) was carried out in a study of control samples from healthy donors and cancer patients. This clone occurred once. This table comes from immunoSEQ multiplex PCR, and its TCRdb copy is limited to in-frame clones, with some not included. The table shows 120,000 or so clones, with about 91% occurring only once. The sequencing sample was made of blood. The source of this sequence is a man aged 18 to 35 in good health.

For the CDR3, the DNA is TGTGCCTGGAGTGCTCAGCGGGGGGGCCAAGAGACCCAGTACTTC. Translated, it gives CAWSAQRGGQETQYF. The V call is TRBV30, the J call TRBJ2-5; 10 bases agree with TRBD2. Germline CDR1 is GTSNPN and CDR2 is SVGIG (reference sequence). The CDR3 spans 15 residues. Trimming removed 1 base from V and 1 base from J; junction bases left unmatched: 3.